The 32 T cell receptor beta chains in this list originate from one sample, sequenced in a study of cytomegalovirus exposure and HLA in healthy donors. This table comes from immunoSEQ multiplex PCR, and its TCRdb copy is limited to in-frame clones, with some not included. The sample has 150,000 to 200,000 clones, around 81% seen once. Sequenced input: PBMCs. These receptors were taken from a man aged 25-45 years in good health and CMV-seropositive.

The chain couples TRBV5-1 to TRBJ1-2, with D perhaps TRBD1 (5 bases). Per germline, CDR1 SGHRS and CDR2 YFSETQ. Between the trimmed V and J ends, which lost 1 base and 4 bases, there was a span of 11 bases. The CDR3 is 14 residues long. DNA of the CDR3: TGCGCCAGCAGCTTGAGCCAGGGCCCCTATGGCTACACCTTC. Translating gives CASSLSQGPYGYTF.

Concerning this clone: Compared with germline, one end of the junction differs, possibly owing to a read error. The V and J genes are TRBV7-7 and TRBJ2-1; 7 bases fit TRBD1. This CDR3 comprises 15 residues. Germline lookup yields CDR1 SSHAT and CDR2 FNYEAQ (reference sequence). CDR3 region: CASSSGQVPYNEQFF. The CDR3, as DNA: TGTGCTAGCAGCAGTGGACAGGTCCCCTACAATGAGCAGTTCTTC.

The CDR3 coding sequence is TGCGCCAGCAGCTTGGGGGCGACATTGAATGAAAAACTGTTTTTT. Translation: CASSLGATLNEKLFF. This chain links TRBV5-1 with TRBJ1-4, with unresolved D. V lost 0 bases and J lost 5, with 11 bases in between. Germline assignment: CDR1 SGHRS and CDR2 YFSETQ. CDR3 size: 15 residues.

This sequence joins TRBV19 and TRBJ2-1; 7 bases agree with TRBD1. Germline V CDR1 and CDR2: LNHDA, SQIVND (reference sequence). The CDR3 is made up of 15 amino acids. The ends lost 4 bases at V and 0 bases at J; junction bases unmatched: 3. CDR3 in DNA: TGTGCCAGTAGTAGGACAGGAGACTCCTACAATGAGCAGTTCTTC. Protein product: CASSRTGDSYNEQFF.

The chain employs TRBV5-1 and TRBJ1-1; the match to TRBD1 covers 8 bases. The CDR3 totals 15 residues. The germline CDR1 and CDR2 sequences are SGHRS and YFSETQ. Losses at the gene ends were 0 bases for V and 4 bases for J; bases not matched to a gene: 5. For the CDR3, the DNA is TGCGCCAGCAGCTTGGGAACAGGGGGAGGCACTGAAGCTTTCTTT. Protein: CASSLGTGGGTEAFF.

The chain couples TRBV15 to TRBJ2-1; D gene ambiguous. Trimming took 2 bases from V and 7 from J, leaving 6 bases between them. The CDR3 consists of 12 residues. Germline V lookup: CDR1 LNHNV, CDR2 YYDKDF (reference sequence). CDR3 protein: CATSRLVNEQFF. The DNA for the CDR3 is TGTGCCACCAGCAGACTAGTGAATGAGCAGTTCTTC.

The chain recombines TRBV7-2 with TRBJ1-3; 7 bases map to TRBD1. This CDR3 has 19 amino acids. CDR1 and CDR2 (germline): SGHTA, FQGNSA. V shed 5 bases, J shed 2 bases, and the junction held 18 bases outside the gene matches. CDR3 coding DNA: TGTGCCAGCAGCACCCAGACAGGGCCCCTCGGGACGGCTGGAAACACCATATATTTT. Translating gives CASSTQTGPLGTAGNTIYF.

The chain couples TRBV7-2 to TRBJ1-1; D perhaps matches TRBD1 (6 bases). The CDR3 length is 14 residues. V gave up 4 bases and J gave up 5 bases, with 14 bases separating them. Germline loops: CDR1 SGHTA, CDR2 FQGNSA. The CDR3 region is CASSSRPGTTEAFF. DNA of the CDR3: TGTGCCAGCAGCTCTAGACCCGGGACAACTGAAGCTTTCTTT. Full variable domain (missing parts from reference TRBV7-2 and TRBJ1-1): GAGVSQSPSNKVTEKGKDVELRCDPISGHTALYWYRQSLGQGLEFLIYFQGNSAPDKSGLPSDRFSAERTGGSVSTLTIQRTQQEDSAVYLCASSSRPGTTEAFFGQGTRLTVV.

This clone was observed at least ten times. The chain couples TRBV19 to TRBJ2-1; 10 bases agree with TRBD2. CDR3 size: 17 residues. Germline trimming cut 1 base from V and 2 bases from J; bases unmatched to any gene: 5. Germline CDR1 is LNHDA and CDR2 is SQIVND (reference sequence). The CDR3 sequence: CASSIVPAGGTYNEQFF. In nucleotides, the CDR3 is TGTGCCAGTAGTATAGTACCAGCGGGGGGGACCTACAATGAGCAGTTCTTC.

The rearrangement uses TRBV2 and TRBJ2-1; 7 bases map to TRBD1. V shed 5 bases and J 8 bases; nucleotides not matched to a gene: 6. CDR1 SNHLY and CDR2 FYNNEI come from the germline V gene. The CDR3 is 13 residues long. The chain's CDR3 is CASSRGLVDEQFF. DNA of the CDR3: TGTGCCAGCAGTAGGGGGCTAGTCGATGAGCAGTTCTTC.

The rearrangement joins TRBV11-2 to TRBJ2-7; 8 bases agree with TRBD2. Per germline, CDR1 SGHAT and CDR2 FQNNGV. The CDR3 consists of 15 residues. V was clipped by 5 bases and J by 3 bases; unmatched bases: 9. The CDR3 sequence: CASSPAAGGGYEQYF. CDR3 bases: TGTGCCAGCAGCCCGGCGGCGGGGGGCGGCTACGAGCAGTACTTC.

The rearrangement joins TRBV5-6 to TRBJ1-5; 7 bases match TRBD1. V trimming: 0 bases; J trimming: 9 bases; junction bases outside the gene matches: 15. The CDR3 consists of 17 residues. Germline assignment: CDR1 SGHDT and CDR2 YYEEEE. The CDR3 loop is CASSLGTGVFGERPQHF. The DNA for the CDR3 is TGTGCCAGCAGCTTGGGGACAGGTGTATTCGGGGAACGGCCCCAGCATTTT.

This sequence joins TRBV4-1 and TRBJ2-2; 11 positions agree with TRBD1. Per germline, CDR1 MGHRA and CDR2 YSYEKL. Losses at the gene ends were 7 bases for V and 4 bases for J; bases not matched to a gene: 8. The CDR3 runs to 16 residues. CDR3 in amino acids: CASTERGTGGTGELFF. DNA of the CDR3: TGCGCCAGCACCGAAAGGGGGACAGGGGGCACCGGGGAGCTGTTTTTT.

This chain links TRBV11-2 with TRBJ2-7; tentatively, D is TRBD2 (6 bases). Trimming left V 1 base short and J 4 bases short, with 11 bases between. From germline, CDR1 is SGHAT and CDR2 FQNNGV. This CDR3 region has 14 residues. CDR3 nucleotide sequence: TGTGCCAGCAGCTTAGCGGGTCGGGGGTACGAGCAGTACTTC. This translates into CASSLAGRGYEQYF.

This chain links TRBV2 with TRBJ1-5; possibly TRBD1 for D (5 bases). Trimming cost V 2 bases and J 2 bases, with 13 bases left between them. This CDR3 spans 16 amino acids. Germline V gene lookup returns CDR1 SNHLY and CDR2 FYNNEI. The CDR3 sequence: CASSERGFGGNQPQHF. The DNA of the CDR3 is TGTGCCAGCAGTGAACGGGGGTTCGGGGGCAATCAGCCCCAGCATTTT.

The CDR3, as DNA: TGTGCCAGCAGCACCGTTGACAGGGCCCAGCCCCAGCATTTT. It translates to CASSTVDRAQPQHF. V usage is TRBV6-1 and J usage is TRBJ1-5; 7 bases map to TRBD1. The CDR3 covers 14 residues. Looked up from germline, CDR1 is MNHNS and CDR2 is SASEGT. Unmatched junction bases numbered 9, after V lost 6 bases and J lost 7 bases.

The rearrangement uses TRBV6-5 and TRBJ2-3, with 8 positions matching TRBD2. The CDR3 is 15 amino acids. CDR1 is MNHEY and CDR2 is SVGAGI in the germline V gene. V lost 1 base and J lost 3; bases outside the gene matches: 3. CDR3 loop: CASSYFAGGTDTQYF. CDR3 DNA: TGTGCCAGCAGTTACTTTGCGGGGGGTACAGATACGCAGTATTTT.

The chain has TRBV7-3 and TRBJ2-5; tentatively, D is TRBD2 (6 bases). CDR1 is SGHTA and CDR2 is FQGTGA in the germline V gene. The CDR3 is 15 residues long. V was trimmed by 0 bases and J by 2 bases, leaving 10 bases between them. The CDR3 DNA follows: TGTGCCAGCAGCTTAACGTCCCGGGGGCAAGAGACCCAGTACTTC. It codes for CASSLTSRGQETQYF.

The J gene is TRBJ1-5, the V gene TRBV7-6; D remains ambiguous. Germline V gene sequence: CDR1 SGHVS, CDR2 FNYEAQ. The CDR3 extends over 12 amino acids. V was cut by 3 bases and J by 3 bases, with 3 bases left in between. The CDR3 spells CASSFINQPQHF. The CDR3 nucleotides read TGTGCCAGCAGCTTTATCAATCAGCCCCAGCATTTT.

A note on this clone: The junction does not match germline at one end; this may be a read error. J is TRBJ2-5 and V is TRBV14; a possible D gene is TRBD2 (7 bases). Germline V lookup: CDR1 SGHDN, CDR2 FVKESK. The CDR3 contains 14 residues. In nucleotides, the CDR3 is TGTGCCAGCAGCCTTAACGGGGGGCAAGGGACCCAGTACTTC. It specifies CASSLNGGQGTQYF.

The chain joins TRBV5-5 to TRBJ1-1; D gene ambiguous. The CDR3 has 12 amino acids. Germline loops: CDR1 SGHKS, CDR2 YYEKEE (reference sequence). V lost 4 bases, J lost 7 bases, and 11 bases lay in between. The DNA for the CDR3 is TGTGCCAGCAGCCATCCGGGAGTTGAAGCTTTCTTT. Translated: CASSHPGVEAFF.

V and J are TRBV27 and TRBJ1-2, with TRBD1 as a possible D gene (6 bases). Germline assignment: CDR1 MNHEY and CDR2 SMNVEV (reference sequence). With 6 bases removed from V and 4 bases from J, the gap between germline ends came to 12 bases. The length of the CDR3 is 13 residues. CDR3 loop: CASRKGGSYGYTF. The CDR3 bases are TGTGCCAGCAGGAAAGGGGGTAGCTATGGCTACACCTTC.

The CDR3 loop is CASSLLAGTYNEQFF. In nucleotides, the CDR3 is TGTGCCAGCAGTTTACTAGCGGGCACCTACAATGAGCAGTTCTTC. The chain joins TRBV27 to TRBJ2-1; 8 positions agree with TRBD2. Per germline, CDR1 MNHEY and CDR2 SMNVEV (reference sequence). This CDR3 comprises 15 residues. The V segment lost 2 bases and the J segment 2 bases; nucleotides outside the gene matches: 2.

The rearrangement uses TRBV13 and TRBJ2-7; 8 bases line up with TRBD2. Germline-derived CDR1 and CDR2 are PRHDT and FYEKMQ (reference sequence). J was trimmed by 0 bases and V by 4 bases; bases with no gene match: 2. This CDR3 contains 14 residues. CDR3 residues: CASSSSGSSYEQYF. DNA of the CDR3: TGTGCCAGCAGCTCTAGCGGGTCCTCCTACGAGCAGTACTTC. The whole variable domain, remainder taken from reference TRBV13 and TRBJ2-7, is AAGVIQSPRHLIKEKRETATLKCYPIPRHDTVYWYQQGPGQDPQFLISFYEKMQSDKGSIPDRFSAQQFSDYHSELNMSSLELGDSALYFCASSSSGSSYEQYFGPGTRLTVT.

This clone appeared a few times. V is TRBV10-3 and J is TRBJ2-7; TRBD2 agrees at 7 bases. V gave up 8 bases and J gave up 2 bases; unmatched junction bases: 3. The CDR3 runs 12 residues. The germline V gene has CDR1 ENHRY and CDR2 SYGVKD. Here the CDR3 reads CAIGEGTYEQYF. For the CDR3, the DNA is TGTGCCATCGGGGAGGGGACCTACGAGCAGTACTTC.

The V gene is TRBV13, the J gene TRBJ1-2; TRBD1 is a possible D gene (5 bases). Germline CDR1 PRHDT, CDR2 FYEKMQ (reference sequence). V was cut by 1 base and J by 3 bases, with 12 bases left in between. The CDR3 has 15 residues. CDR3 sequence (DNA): TGTGCCAGCAGCTTAGCGGGGAGGGGCTACTATGGCTACACCTTC. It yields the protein CASSLAGRGYYGYTF.

CDR3 nucleotides: TGTGCCAGCAGCGTAGCCGCCACGAGCTCTGGAAACACCATATATTTT. Its protein product is CASSVAATSSGNTIYF. The V gene is TRBV9, the J gene TRBJ1-3; D not resolved. CDR1 is SGDLS, CDR2 YYNGEE, per germline. With 0 bases removed from V and 0 bases from J, the gap between germline ends came to 10 bases. This CDR3 has 16 amino acids.

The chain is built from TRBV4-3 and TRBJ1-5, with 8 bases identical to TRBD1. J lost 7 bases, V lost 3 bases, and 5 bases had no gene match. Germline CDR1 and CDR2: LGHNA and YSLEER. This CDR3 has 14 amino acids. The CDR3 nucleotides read TGCGCCAGCAGCCAGCATCAGGGGGCCCAGCCCCAGCATTTT. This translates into CASSQHQGAQPQHF.

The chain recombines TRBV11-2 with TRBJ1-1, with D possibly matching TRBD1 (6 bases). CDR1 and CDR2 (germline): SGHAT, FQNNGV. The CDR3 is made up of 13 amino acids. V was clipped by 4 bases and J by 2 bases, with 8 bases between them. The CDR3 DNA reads TGTGCCAGCAGCTCCAGGGGTAACACTGAAGCTTTCTTT. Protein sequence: CASSSRGNTEAFF.

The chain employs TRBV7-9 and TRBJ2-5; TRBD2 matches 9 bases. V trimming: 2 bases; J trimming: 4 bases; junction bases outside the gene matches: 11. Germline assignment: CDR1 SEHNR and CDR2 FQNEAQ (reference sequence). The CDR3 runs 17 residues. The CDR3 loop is CASSLNPGGGAGETQYF. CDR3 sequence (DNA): TGTGCCAGCAGCTTAAATCCTGGCGGGGGGGCTGGAGAGACCCAGTACTTC.

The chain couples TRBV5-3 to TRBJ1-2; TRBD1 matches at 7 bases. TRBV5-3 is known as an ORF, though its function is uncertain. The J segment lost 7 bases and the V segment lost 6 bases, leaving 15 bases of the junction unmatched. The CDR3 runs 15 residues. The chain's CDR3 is CARNPRGEGAAGYTF. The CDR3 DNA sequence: TGTGCCAGAAACCCAAGGGGAGAGGGGGCTGCTGGCTACACCTTC.

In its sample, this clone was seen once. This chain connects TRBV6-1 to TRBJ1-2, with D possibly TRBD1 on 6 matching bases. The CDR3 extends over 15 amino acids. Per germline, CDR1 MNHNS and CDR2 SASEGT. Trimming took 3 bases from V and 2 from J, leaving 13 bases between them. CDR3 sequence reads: CASSDRGSSNYGYTF. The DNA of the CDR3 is TGTGCCAGCAGTGACAGGGGTTCATCCAACTATGGCTACACCTTC.